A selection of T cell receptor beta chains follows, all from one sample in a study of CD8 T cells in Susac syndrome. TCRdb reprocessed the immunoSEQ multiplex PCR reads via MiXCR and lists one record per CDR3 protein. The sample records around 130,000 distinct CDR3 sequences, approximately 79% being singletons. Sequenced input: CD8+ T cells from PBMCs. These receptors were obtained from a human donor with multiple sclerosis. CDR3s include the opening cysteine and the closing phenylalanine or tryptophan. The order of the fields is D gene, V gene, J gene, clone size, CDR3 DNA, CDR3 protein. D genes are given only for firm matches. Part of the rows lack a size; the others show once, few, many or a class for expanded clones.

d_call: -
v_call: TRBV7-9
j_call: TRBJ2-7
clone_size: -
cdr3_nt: TGTGCCAGCAGCTACGGGCCACGCGGCGAGCAGTACTTC
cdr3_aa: CASSYGPRGEQYF

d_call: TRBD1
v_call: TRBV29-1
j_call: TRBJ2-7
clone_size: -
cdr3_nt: TGCAGCGGCCAGGGGGCCCACGAGCAGTACTTC
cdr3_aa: CSGQGAHEQYF

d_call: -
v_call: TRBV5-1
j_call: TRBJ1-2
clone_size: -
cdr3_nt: TGCGCCAGCAGTACTACCACGCAGTCGGGACATGGCTACACCTTC
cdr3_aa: CASSTTTQSGHGYTF

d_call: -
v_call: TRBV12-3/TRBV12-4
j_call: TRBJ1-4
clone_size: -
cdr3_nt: TGTGCCAGCAGTCCCGAAGTTGCAACTAATGAAAAACTGTTTTTT
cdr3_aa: CASSPEVATNEKLFF

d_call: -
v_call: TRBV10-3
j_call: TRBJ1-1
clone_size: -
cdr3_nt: TGTGCCATCAGTGAAGCAGGGCCTGAAGCTTTCTTT
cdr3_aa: CAISEAGPEAFF

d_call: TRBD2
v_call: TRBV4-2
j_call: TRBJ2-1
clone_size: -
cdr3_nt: TGTGCCAGCAGCCAAGAAACTAAACTAGCGGGTTACAATGAGCAGTTCTTC
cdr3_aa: CASSQETKLAGYNEQFF

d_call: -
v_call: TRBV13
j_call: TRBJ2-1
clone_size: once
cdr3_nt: TGTGCCAGCAGCTCCAGCGGGAATGAGCAGTTCTTC
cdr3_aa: CASSSSGNEQFF

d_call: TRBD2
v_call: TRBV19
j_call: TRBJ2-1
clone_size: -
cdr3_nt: TGTGCCAGTAGTACCCCCCAGCGGGAGACCTACAATGAGCAGTTCTTC
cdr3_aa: CASSTPQRETYNEQFF

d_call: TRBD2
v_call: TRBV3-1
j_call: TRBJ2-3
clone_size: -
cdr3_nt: TGTGCCAGCAGCCACCCTACTAGCGGGATAGCGGATACGCAGTATTTT
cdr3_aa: CASSHPTSGIADTQYF

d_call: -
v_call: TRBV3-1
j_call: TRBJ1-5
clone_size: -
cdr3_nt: TGTGCCAGTTCACGCGGAGGGACGGGTCAGCCCCAGCATTTT
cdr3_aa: CASSRGGTGQPQHF

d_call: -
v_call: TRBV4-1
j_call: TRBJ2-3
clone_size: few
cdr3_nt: TGCGCCAGCAGCCACCCGGGCAGCACAGATACGCAGTATTTT
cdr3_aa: CASSHPGSTDTQYF

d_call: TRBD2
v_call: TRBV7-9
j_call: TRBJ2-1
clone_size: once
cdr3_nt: TGTGCCAGCAGCTTACTAGGCGGGAGGGCCAATGAGCAGTTCTTC
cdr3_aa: CASSLLGGRANEQFF

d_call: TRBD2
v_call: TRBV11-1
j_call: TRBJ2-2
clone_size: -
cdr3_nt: TGTGCCAGCAGCCCGGCCACACCGGGACTAGCGGGAGGCATGAACACCGGGGAGCTGTTTTTT
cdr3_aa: CASSPATPGLAGGMNTGELFF